This T cell receptor beta chain was recovered during a study of control samples from healthy donors and cancer patients. The table came from immunoSEQ multiplex PCR; TCRdb's copy has only in-frame clones and leaves some out. The data contain 170,000 or so clones, around nine tenths of them singletons. Germline V gene lookup returns CDR1 SGHTA and CDR2 FQGNSA. V gave up 7 bases and J gave up 7 bases, with 19 bases separating them. This CDR3 region has 15 residues. The specimen sequenced was blood. The clonotype originates from a young man in good health. The V and J genes are TRBV7-2 and TRBJ2-2, with no clear D. The CDR3 nucleotides are TGTGCCAGCAACTGGGTGGCTAGGGTGGACGGGGAGCTGTTTTTT. It translates to CASNWVARVDGELFF.